The clone carrying this T cell receptor beta chain was observed a few times. The data originate from a study of T-cell reconstitution after alpha-beta-depleted transplantation in children. CDR1 ENHRY and CDR2 SYGVKD come from the germline V gene. The CDR3 totals 13 residues. Trimming at V came to 7 bases and at J to 4 bases, leaving 5 bases not matched to a gene. Molecular barcoding with unique molecular identifiers was used for the TCRbeta library. TCRdb redid the calling of the PCR reads with MiXCR, one entry per CDR3 protein. The profile shows around 200,000 distinct CDR3 sequences, over 15% of them singletons.

The sequencing used PBMCs, mostly from graft donor cells, collected 360 days after TCRalphabeta/CD19-depleted stem cell transplant. The receptor comes from a male patient aged 2 to 10 who had a stem cell transplant for acute lymphoblastic leukemia, so the T cells may come from the graft donor. The chain recombines TRBV10-3 with TRBJ2-3; 7 nucleotides align to TRBD1. CDR3 sequence (DNA): TGTGCCATCAAGGCAGGGGGACCAGATACGCAGTATTTT. Translated: CAIKAGGPDTQYF.